The 6 T cell receptor beta chains in this list originate from one sample, sequenced in a study of blood T cells in healthy people across ages. A second about 6 to 12 cycle PCR used barcoded and J-beta primers. From the 5' RACE reads, TCRdb called clonotypes with MiXCR, one entry per CDR3 protein. The sample comprises approximately 800,000 distinct CDR3 sequences, around half of which are singletons, and roughly 18% rests with the top ten. The sequencing sample was made of blood. The source is an elderly man in good health.

Notes on this clonotype: Possible read error: a much larger clone is one base away. This chain uses TRBV28 with TRBJ2-4, with a weak D call TRBD2 (6 bases). The V and J ends lost 7 bases and 13 bases respectively, with 14 bases between them. Germline V gives CDR1 MDHEN, CDR2 SYDVKM. The CDR3 has 11 residues. This chain's CDR3 is CASTYGEEQYF. The DNA for the CDR3 is TGTGCCAGCACCTATGGGGAGGAGCAGTACTTC.

This clonotype has only a few counts. This chain uses TRBV24-1 with TRBJ2-1, with D perhaps TRBD1 (6 bases). The CDR3 totals 15 residues. V lost 6 bases, J lost 0 bases, and 11 bases lay in between. Germline V gene data show CDR1 as KGHDR and CDR2 as SFDVKD. The CDR3 spells CATSTGQSSYNEQFF. CDR3 DNA: TGTGCCACCAGTACCGGACAGAGCTCCTACAATGAGCAGTTCTTC.

The chain carries TRBV14 and TRBJ1-4, with unresolved D. CDR1 and CDR2 from the germline V gene are SGHDN and FVKESK. CDR3 size: 13 residues. Trimming left V 0 bases short and J 8 bases short, with 7 bases between. The CDR3 spells CASSQEEHEKLFF. The CDR3, as DNA: TGTGCCAGCAGCCAAGAAGAGCACGAAAAACTGTTTTTT.

The chain joins TRBV10-3 to TRBJ2-2, with 7 bases identical to TRBD1. Germline lookup yields CDR1 ENHRY and CDR2 SYGVKD. The CDR3 contains 15 residues. The V gene end was trimmed by 5 bases and the J gene end by 2 bases; junction bases not matched to a gene: 5. The CDR3, as DNA: TGTGCCATCAGTACCGGGACAGATAACACCGGGGAGCTGTTTTTT. It translates to CAISTGTDNTGELFF.

The chain employs TRBV28 and TRBJ2-1; 12 nucleotides line up with TRBD1. J lost 9 bases, V lost 6 bases, and 9 bases had no gene match. Germline CDR1 is MDHEN and CDR2 is SYDVKM. This CDR3 is built from 15 residues. CDR3 nucleotide sequence: TGTGCCAGCAGCCGCCGGGGACAGGGGGCTACTGAGCAGTTCTTC. Protein sequence: CASSRRGQGATEQFF.

This clonotype came up many times. This CDR3 is CSADKLAGGVHNEQFF. Here the CDR3 DNA reads TGCAGTGCTGATAAACTAGCGGGAGGGGTCCACAATGAGCAGTTCTTC. This chain connects TRBV20-1 to TRBJ2-1, with 13 bases aligning to TRBD2. Germline values: CDR1 DFQATT, CDR2 SNEGSKA (reference sequence). CDR3 size: 16 residues. Trimming at V came to 5 bases and at J to 5 bases, leaving 9 bases not matched to a gene.